This entry concerns a single T cell receptor beta chain. The target antigen is unknown. This record belongs to a study of shared clonotypes between healthy human individuals. Study-level findings and limits: Clonotype sharing among the donors was expected to vary with sequencing depth.

CDR3 length: 16 residues. CDR1 is KGHSH and CDR2 is LQKENI in the germline V gene. V trimming: 2 bases; J trimming: 1 base; junction bases outside the gene matches: 6. Sequencing used immunoSEQ multiplex PCR; TCRdb keeps in-frame clones, though not all of them. The sample has over 1.5 million clones, 95% to 99% seen once. The clonotype originates from a young man in good health. The rearrangement links TRBV18 to TRBJ2-3; 7 bases match TRBD2. Specimen: naive CD4+ T cells sorted from blood. Subset defined: CD45RA+ positively selected. CDR3 nucleotide sequence: TGTGCCAGCTCACCAACCGGGGGGAGCCGCACAGATACGCAGTATTTT. Protein: CASSPTGGSRTDTQYF.